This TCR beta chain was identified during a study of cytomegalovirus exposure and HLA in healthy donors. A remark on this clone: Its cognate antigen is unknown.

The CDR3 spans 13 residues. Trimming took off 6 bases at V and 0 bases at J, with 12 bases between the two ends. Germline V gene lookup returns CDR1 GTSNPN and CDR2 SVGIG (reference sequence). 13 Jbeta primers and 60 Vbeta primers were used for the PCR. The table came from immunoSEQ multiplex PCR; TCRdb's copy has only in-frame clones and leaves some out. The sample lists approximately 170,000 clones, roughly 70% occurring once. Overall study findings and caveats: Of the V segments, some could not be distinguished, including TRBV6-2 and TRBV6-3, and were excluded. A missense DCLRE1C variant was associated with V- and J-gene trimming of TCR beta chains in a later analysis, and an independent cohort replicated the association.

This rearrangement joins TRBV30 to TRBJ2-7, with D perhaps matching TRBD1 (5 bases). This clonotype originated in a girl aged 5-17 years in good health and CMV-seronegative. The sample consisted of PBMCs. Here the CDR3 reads CACGRASSYEQYF. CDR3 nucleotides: TGTGCCTGCGGCAGGGCGTCCTCCTACGAGCAGTACTTC.